Each of the 28 T cell receptor beta chains below was sequenced from the same sample in a study of OX40 agonist ivuxolimab in advanced cancers. The protocol was immunoSEQ multiplex PCR, while the TCRdb copy is restricted to in-frame clones and leaves out a portion. The table lists some 45,000 clones, approximately 83% of them singletons. The sample in question was CD4+ or CD8+ T cells sorted from blood, obtained in a trial of the OX40 agonist ivuxolimab. The source of these receptors is an adult with an advanced solid tumor such as melanoma, head and neck, liver or kidney cancer.

Only a few counts were recorded for this clone. This chain links TRBV5-1 with TRBJ2-5; weak D call: TRBD1 (5 bases). The V end was cut by 4 bases, the J end by 2 bases, with 12 bases between. The germline V gene has CDR1 SGHRS and CDR2 YFSETQ. There are 14 residues in the CDR3. The CDR3 spells CASSPRQPQETQYF. The CDR3 DNA follows: TGCGCCAGCAGCCCCCGACAGCCTCAAGAGACCCAGTACTTC.

The J gene is TRBJ1-1, the V gene TRBV14; maybe TRBD1 (6 bases). The CDR3 length is 13 residues. V lost 4 bases and J 11 bases, leaving 17 bases between the germline ends. Germline V gene sequence: CDR1 SGHDN, CDR2 FVKESK. CDR3 nucleotides: TGTGCCAGCAGCCCCGGGACACCGGGGGGTGCTTTCTTT. It is translated as CASSPGTPGGAFF.

The chain recombines TRBV2 with TRBJ2-3, with D unresolved. Trimming removed 5 bases from V and 3 bases from J, with 9 bases in between. The germline CDR1 and CDR2 sequences are SNHLY and FYNNEI. CDR3 length: 13 amino acids. Here the CDR3 reads CASSRRLTDTQYF. CDR3 nucleotides: TGTGCCAGCAGTCGACGGTTAACAGATACGCAGTATTTT. Based on the CDR3 plus reference TRBV2 and TRBJ2-3, the full variable domain is EPEVTQTPSHQVTQMGQEVILRCVPISNHLYFYWYRQILGQKVEFLVSFYNNEISEKSEIFDDQFSVERPDGSNFTLKIRSTKLEDSAMYFCASSRRLTDTQYFGPGTRLTVL.

The rearrangement joins TRBV6-6 to TRBJ1-1; unclear D gene. The CDR3 is made up of 14 amino acids. With 2 bases removed from V and 1 base from J, the gap between germline ends came to 8 bases. Germline V gives CDR1 MNHNY, CDR2 SVGAGI (reference sequence). CDR3 protein: CASSYGPQNTEAFF. Written as DNA, the CDR3 is TGTGCCAGCAGTTACGGGCCGCAGAACACTGAAGCTTTCTTT.

This clone occurred a few times. The chain combines TRBV4-1 with TRBJ1-6, with 8 bases lining up with TRBD1. This CDR3 has 16 residues. V shed 2 bases and J 10 bases; nucleotides not matched to a gene: 10. CDR1 is MGHRA, CDR2 YSYEKL, per germline. The CDR3 loop reads CASSQHTGTGTSPLHF. The CDR3, as DNA: TGCGCCAGCAGCCAACACACCGGGACAGGAACCTCACCCCTCCACTTT.

The chain recombines TRBV19 with TRBJ2-6; 10 bases line up with TRBD1. V shed 7 bases and J 1 base; nucleotides not matched to a gene: 10. This CDR3 comprises 18 residues. In germline, CDR1 is LNHDA, CDR2 SQIVND (reference sequence). DNA of the CDR3: TGTGCCAGTACCCTACGGGGGACAGGGGTATCTGGGGCCAACGTCCTGACTTTC. Protein: CASTLRGTGVSGANVLTF. Complete variable domain (other parts from reference TRBV19 and TRBJ2-6): DGGITQSPKYLFRKEGQNVTLSCEQNLNHDAMYWYRQDPGQGLRLIYYSQIVNDFQKGDIAEGYSVSREKKESFPLTVTSAQKNPTAFYLCASTLRGTGVSGANVLTFGAGSRLTVL.

This chain joins TRBV5-1 and TRBJ2-4; 7 bases agree with TRBD2. J gave up 9 bases and V 0 bases, and 3 bases lay outside the gene matches. The CDR3 consists of 13 residues. Germline V lookup: CDR1 SGHRS, CDR2 YFSETQ. The CDR3 protein is CASSLAGRSIQYF. CDR3 nucleotide sequence: TGCGCCAGCAGCTTGGCCGGGAGGAGCATTCAGTACTTC. Supplemented by reference TRBV5-1 and TRBJ2-4, the full variable domain reads KAGVTQTPRYLIKTRGQQVTLSCSPISGHRSVSWYQQTPGQGLQFLFEYFSETQRNKGNFPGRFSGRQFSNSRSEMNVSTLELGDSALYLCASSLAGRSIQYFGAGTRLSVL.

This sequence joins TRBV14 and TRBJ2-2, with 7 bases matching TRBD2. Germline lookup yields CDR1 SGHDN and CDR2 FVKESK. V lost 0 bases, J lost 7 bases, and 11 bases stayed unmatched. The CDR3 runs to 17 residues. Here the CDR3 reads CASSQDLLGGTLGELFF. Written as DNA, the CDR3 is TGTGCCAGCAGCCAAGATCTTCTCGGGGGGACCCTCGGGGAGCTGTTTTTT.

The rearrangement links TRBV9 to TRBJ2-2; TRBD2 matches 7 bases. After removal of 3 bases from V and 2 bases from J, the junction contained 13 bases not matched to a gene. This CDR3 contains 18 residues. The germline gives CDR1 SGDLS, CDR2 YYNGEE. The CDR3 DNA is TGTGCCAGCAGCGCCCCCCGGTGGCGGGGGATTAACACCGGGGAGCTGTTTTTT. Protein: CASSAPRWRGINTGELFF.

This clone came up a few times. The rearrangement joins TRBV6-5 to TRBJ2-7; D is unclear. The CDR3 covers 11 residues. Germline loops: CDR1 MNHEY, CDR2 SVGAGI. Trimming removed 7 bases from V and 5 bases from J, with 9 bases in between. The CDR3 sequence is CASTRNNEQYF. The CDR3, as DNA: TGTGCCAGCACTCGCAATAACGAGCAGTACTTC.

The chain carries TRBV7-8 and TRBJ2-1; the D gene could be TRBD1 or TRBD2 (5 bases each). V was clipped by 1 base and J by 0 bases, with 7 bases between them. The CDR3 loop spans 15 amino acids. Germline CDR1 reads SGHVS; CDR2 reads FQNEAQ. CDR3 sequence reads: CASSLVGVSYNEQFF. In nucleotides, the CDR3 is TGTGCCAGCAGCTTAGTGGGGGTCTCCTACAATGAGCAGTTCTTC.

The rearrangement links TRBV2 to TRBJ2-1, with 7 bases aligning to TRBD2. Per the germline V gene, CDR1 is SNHLY and CDR2 is FYNNEI. The ends lost 6 bases at V and 7 bases at J; junction bases unmatched: 3. The CDR3 consists of 12 residues. In DNA form, the CDR3 reads TGTGCCAGCAGGAGGGAGGGGAATGAGCAGTTCTTC. Translated: CASRREGNEQFF.

The chain has TRBV5-1 and TRBJ2-3; TRBD2 matches at 9 bases. Germline CDR1 and CDR2: SGHRS and YFSETQ. With V trimmed by 3 bases and J by 5 bases, 10 bases remained unmatched. The CDR3 covers 16 residues. The CDR3 DNA sequence: TGCGCCAGCAGCTCCCAGGGGGGACTAGCAGAAGATACGCAGTATTTT. Its translation is CASSSQGGLAEDTQYF.

This clone was picked up one time. The chain recombines TRBV30 with TRBJ1-2, with TRBD1 identical over 7 bases. Germline CDR1 is GTSNPN and CDR2 is SVGIG (reference sequence). The trim removed 2 bases at V and 4 bases at J, leaving 7 bases unmatched. The CDR3 loop spans 14 amino acids. CDR3 DNA: TGTGCCTGGAGTTTACGGCAGGGGGGCTATGGCTACACCTTC. The encoded protein is CAWSLRQGGYGYTF.

The chain recombines TRBV30 with TRBJ2-7, with 8 bases identical to TRBD2. Trimming took 1 base from V and 6 from J; bases not matched to a gene: 8. The CDR3 totals 14 residues. Germline CDR1 GTSNPN, CDR2 SVGIG (reference sequence). CDR3 nucleotides: TGTGCCTGGAGTGGAAGCGGGAGTACGGTCGAGCAGTACTTC. Its translation is CAWSGSGSTVEQYF.

There are a few counts of this clone. This chain joins TRBV6-5 and TRBJ1-2; D is possibly TRBD1 (5 bases). V was clipped by 8 bases and J by 4 bases, with 8 bases between them. This CDR3 region has 11 residues. Germline values: CDR1 MNHEY, CDR2 SVGAGI. CDR3: CASGGSYGYTF. CDR3 bases: TGTGCCAGCGGGGGAAGCTATGGCTACACCTTC.

The chain combines TRBV5-6 with TRBJ1-1; TRBD1 is a possible D gene (6 bases). Trimming cost V 3 bases and J 8 bases, with 20 bases left between them. Germline CDR1 reads SGHDT; CDR2 reads YYEEEE. There are 15 residues in the CDR3. The CDR3 loop is CASSSRGQGSLEAFF. The DNA of the CDR3 is TGTGCCAGCAGCTCCCGGGGTCAGGGGAGCTTAGAAGCTTTCTTT.

V is TRBV5-4 and J is TRBJ2-5; 8 bases are shared with TRBD1. The J segment lost 5 bases and the V segment lost 4 bases, leaving 13 bases of the junction unmatched. The CDR3 contains 16 residues. From germline, CDR1 is SGHNT and CDR2 YYREEE (reference sequence). The CDR3 DNA reads TGTGCCAGCAGCGCGGACGACAGGGGAGGATGGGAGACCCAGTACTTC. It translates to CASSADDRGGWETQYF.

This clone was detected only a few times. The rearrangement uses TRBV27 and TRBJ1-5; no reliable D call. The ends were cut back, 5 bases at V and 13 bases at J, with 3 bases in the middle. Germline V lookup: CDR1 MNHEY, CDR2 SMNVEV (reference sequence). CDR3 size: 8 residues. In DNA, the CDR3 is TGTGCCAGCAGTGGGCAGCATTTT. Translated, it gives CASSGQHF.

The genes are TRBV5-4 and TRBJ1-2; D possibly corresponds to TRBD1 (6 bases). Germline lookup yields CDR1 SGHNT and CDR2 YYREEE (reference sequence). There are 13 residues in the CDR3. The V end lost 0 bases, the J end lost 7 bases, and 10 bases lay between the germline ends. The CDR3 sequence: CASSLETGFGYTF. The CDR3 DNA reads TGTGCCAGCAGCTTGGAGACAGGCTTTGGCTACACCTTC.

This chain uses TRBV19 with TRBJ2-1, with 9 bases that match TRBD2. V lost 4 bases to trimming and J lost 2 bases; unmatched junction nucleotides: 6. Germline V CDR1 and CDR2: LNHDA, SQIVND (reference sequence). The CDR3 has 16 residues. CDR3 region: CASSRGTSHTYNEQFF. The CDR3 nucleotides read TGTGCCAGTAGTAGGGGGACTAGCCATACCTACAATGAGCAGTTCTTC.

This sequence joins TRBV7-8 and TRBJ2-2; unclear D gene. Trimming removed 7 bases from V and 4 bases from J, with 13 bases in between. Germline CDR1 SGHVS, CDR2 FQNEAQ. This CDR3 is built from 14 residues. As DNA, the CDR3 is TGTGCCAGCACCCCGCTACTTAGCACCGGGGAGCTGTTTTTT. Its protein is CASTPLLSTGELFF.

V gene TRBV28 combines with J gene TRBJ1-5, with 10 bases fitting TRBD1. Trimming at V came to 1 base and at J to 5 bases, leaving 5 bases not matched to a gene. Germline-derived CDR1 and CDR2 are MDHEN and SYDVKM. CDR3 length: 16 residues. The CDR3 region has the DNA TGTGCCAGCAGTTTATCCCCTGGACAGGGGGATCAGCCCCAGCATTTT. Protein sequence: CASSLSPGQGDQPQHF.

This chain joins TRBV5-5 and TRBJ1-4; TRBD1 agrees at 7 bases. Germline CDR1 is SGHKS and CDR2 is YYEKEE (reference sequence). After removal of 0 bases from V and 4 bases from J, the junction contained 6 bases not matched to a gene. The CDR3 contains 16 residues. The CDR3 loop is CASSLGVRGGNEKLFF. The CDR3 DNA sequence: TGTGCCAGCAGCTTGGGCGTCAGGGGGGGTAATGAAAAACTGTTTTTT.

The rearrangement joins TRBV28 to TRBJ1-1; 10 bases line up with TRBD1. The germline V gene encodes CDR1 MDHEN and CDR2 SYDVKM. This CDR3 is built from 18 residues. With V trimmed by 1 base and J by 5 bases, 13 bases remained unmatched. Written as DNA, the CDR3 is TGTGCCAGCAGTTTATTGCCCGGGACAGGGGCTGCGTGGACTGAAGCTTTCTTT. Protein product: CASSLLPGTGAAWTEAFF.

A few counts support this clone. This chain links TRBV15 with TRBJ2-7; 9 bases map to TRBD2. Germline values: CDR1 LNHNV, CDR2 YYDKDF (reference sequence). The trim removed 5 bases at V and 0 bases at J, leaving 11 bases unmatched. The CDR3 sequence is 17 residues long. The CDR3 spells CATSPWPSGGSSYEQYF. The DNA for the CDR3 is TGTGCCACCAGCCCCTGGCCCAGCGGGGGGTCCTCCTACGAGCAGTACTTC.

This chain links TRBV6-6 with TRBJ2-7; tentatively, D is TRBD1 (5 bases). The CDR3 covers 15 residues. Trimming took off 2 bases at V and 1 base at J, with 12 bases between the two ends. Germline assignment: CDR1 MNHNY and CDR2 SVGAGI (reference sequence). In nucleotides, the CDR3 is TGTGCCAGCAGTTACCAATCTCAGGGTTCCTACGAGCAGTACTTC. This gives the protein CASSYQSQGSYEQYF.

V gene TRBV6-1 combines with J gene TRBJ1-1; the D is unclear. Germline CDR1 MNHNS, CDR2 SASEGT. V dropped 2 bases and J dropped 2 bases, with 6 bases sitting between them. The CDR3 covers 13 residues. Written as DNA, the CDR3 is TGTGCCAGCAGTGAATCAGCTAACACTGAAGCTTTCTTT. The encoded protein is CASSESANTEAFF.